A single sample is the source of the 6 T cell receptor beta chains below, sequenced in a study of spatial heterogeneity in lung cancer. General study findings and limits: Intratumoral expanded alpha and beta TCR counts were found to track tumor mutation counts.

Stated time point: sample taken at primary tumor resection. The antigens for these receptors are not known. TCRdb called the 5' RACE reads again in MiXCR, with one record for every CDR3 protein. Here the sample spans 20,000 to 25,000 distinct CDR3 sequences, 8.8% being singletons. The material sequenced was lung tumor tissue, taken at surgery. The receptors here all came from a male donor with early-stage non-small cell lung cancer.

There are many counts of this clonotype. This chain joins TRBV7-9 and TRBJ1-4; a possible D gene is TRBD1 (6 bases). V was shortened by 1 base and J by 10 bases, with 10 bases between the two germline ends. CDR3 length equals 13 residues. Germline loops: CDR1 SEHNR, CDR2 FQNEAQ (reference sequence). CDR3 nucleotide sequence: TGTGCCAGCAGCTTAGTGGGGGCACGAAAACTGTTTTTT. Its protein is CASSLVGARKLFF.

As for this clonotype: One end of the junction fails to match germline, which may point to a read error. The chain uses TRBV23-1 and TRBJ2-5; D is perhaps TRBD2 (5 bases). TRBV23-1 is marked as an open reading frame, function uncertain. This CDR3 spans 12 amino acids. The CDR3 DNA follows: TGCGCCAGCAGTCATCGGGGAGAGGCCCAGTACTTC. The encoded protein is CASSHRGEAQYF.

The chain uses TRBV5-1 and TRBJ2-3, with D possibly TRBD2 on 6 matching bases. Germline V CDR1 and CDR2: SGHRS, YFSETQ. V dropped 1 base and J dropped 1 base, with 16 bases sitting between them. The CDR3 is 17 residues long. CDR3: CASSLMRRGEGTDTQYF. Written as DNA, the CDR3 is TGCGCCAGCAGCTTGATGCGGAGGGGCGAGGGCACAGATACGCAGTATTTT.

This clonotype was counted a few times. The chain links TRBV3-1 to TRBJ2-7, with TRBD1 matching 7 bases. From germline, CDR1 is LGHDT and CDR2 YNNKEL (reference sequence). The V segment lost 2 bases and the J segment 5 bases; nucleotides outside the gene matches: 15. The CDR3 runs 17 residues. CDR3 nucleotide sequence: TGTGCCAGCAGCCAATTAGCCAGAGGACAGGTTACCCACGAGCAGTACTTC. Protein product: CASSQLARGQVTHEQYF.

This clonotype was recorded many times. This chain's CDR3 is CSALGTSGKGVSYNEQFF. CDR3 nucleotide sequence: TGCAGTGCTCTAGGGACTAGCGGCAAGGGGGTCTCCTACAATGAGCAGTTCTTC. The gene calls are TRBV20-1 and TRBJ2-1; 11 nucleotides agree with TRBD2. The CDR3 consists of 18 residues. Germline CDR1 and CDR2: DFQATT and SNEGSKA (reference sequence). V lost 5 bases, J lost 0 bases, and 12 bases stayed unmatched.

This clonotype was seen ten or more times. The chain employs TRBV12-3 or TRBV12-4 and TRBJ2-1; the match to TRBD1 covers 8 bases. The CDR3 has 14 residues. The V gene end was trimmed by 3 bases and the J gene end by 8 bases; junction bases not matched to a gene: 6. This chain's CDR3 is CASSFRTGMYEQFF. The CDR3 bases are TGTGCCAGCAGTTTTAGGACAGGGATGTATGAGCAGTTCTTC.